The clone carrying this T cell receptor beta chain has only one observation. Its antigen is as yet unknown. This CDR3 has 15 residues. Trimming took off 2 bases at V and 7 bases at J, with 18 bases between the two ends. Looked up from germline, CDR1 is SGHNT and CDR2 is YYREEE (reference sequence). These data are taken from a study of CD8+ T cells in alopecia areata. Study as a whole: Treatment comprised oral tofacitinib, 5 to 10 mg twice daily, in treated patients. Study results and limitations: Tofacitinib delivered significant drops in scalp clonality and in expanded CD8+ clones among the top 100. There were many expanded lesional clones persisting in scalp and blood during tofacitinib.

Indicated treatment: oral pan-JAK inhibitor, 5-10 mg twice daily. cDNA prepared by RNA extraction and subsequent reverse transcription served as the template for sequencing. Libraries were prepared by immunoSEQ multiplex PCR; TCRdb keeps only in-frame clonotypes and omits some of them. Of about 210,000 clones in the sample, under 60% are singletons; the top ten hold roughly 1.6%. The chain joins TRBV5-4 to TRBJ1-2; tentatively, D is TRBD1 (6 bases). The clonotype comes from a human donor with alopecia areata. Sequenced material: CD4+ T cells sorted from blood, taken at week 4, from a patient treated with tofacitinib. CDR3 residues: CASSLGHREVRGYTF. The CDR3 region has the DNA TGTGCCAGCAGCTTAGGTCACAGGGAGGTACGTGGCTACACCTTC.